This TCR beta chain was obtained from a study of molecular identifiers for immune sequencing clone quantification. Regarding this clonotype: Antigen: not known. At one end, the junction sequence differs from germline, possibly due to a read error.

Methods described previously were used for bulk TCR libraries, and listed TCR primers were applied. One entry per CDR3 protein, called by TCRdb with MiXCR from the PCR reads. The sample holds 400,000 to 600,000 distinct CDR3 sequences, about a fifth seen once. Study-level findings and limits: Researchers reportedly could pick up spiked Jurkat TCR RNA from one cell mixed into some 1 million naive cells. Whereas clones above 20 RNA copies held under 1% of naive-cell molecules, they held over 98% of effector molecules.

This CDR3 contains 19 residues. Germline V gene data show CDR1 as MGHRA and CDR2 as YSYEKL. CD8+CD4-CCR7+CD45RA+ cells were sorted as naive CD8 T cells. The sample consisted of naive CD8+ T cells from blood, with Jurkat cell RNA spiked in. Subset: FACS-sorted CD8+CD4-CCR7+CD45RA+ naive T cells. The clonotype was recovered from a human donor in good health. Some libraries in this study had Jurkat cell RNA spiked in. The gene calls are TRBV4-1 and TRBJ2-3, with 15 positions matching TRBD2. The CDR3 loop reads CAGSATGTSGGPFSDTQYF. The CDR3, as DNA: TGCGCCGGCAGCGCAACCGGGACTAGCGGGGGGCCCTTTTCAGATACGCAGTATTTT.